The clone carrying this T cell receptor beta chain was recorded at least ten times. What it binds is not known. Germline V gene data show CDR1 as LNHNV and CDR2 as YYDKDF (reference sequence). V was clipped by 1 base and J by 7 bases; unmatched bases: 0. This CDR3 comprises 12 residues. The sample originates from a study of glioma-infiltrating T cells. The iRepertoire nested amplicon-rescue multiplex PCR amplified TCR alpha and beta CDR3s from RNA. From the multiplex PCR reads, TCRdb called clonotypes with MiXCR, one entry per CDR3 protein. The sample contains about 94,000 distinct CDR3 sequences, about a quarter of which appear only once. Study-wide results and caveats: Gliomas, especially low-grade, showed above-expected tissue-blood divergence; non-neoplastic patients showed below.

This clonotype was obtained from a human donor with low-grade glioma or glioblastoma, undergoing nonglioma brain surgery, or in good health (not recorded which). The gene calls are TRBV15 and TRBJ1-2; 7 positions match TRBD1. Sequencing used glioma tissue, nonneoplastic brain tissue, or PBMCs (not recorded which). In DNA, the CDR3 is TGTGCCACCAGCAGAGCAGGGGGTGGCTACACCTTC. This translates into CATSRAGGGYTF.